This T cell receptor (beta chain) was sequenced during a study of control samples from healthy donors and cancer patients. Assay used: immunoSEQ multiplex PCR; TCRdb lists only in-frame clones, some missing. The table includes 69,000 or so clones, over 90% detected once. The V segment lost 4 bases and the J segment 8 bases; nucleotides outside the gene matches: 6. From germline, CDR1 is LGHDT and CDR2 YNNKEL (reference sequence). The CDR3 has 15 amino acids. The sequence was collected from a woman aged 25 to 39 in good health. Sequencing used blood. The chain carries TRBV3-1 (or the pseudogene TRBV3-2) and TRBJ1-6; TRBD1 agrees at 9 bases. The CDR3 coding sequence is TGTGCCAGCAGCCGTCACAGGGGGCATGATTCACCCCTCCACTTT. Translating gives CASSRHRGHDSPLHF.